The next 23 T cell receptor beta chains were all read from a single sample in a study of T cell changes during pregnancy in multiple sclerosis. The method was immunoSEQ multiplex PCR; TCRdb's version includes in-frame clones alone and lacks a portion of them. This table holds about 89,000 clones, roughly 93% found once. The input for sequencing was peripheral blood, taken in the third trimester of pregnancy. The origin of the receptors is a female donor with multiple sclerosis, enrolled in a pregnancy study.

The rearrangement links TRBV19 to TRBJ2-1; 10 bases align to TRBD1. CDR3 length: 16 residues. Germline assignment: CDR1 LNHDA and CDR2 SQIVND (reference sequence). The V gene end was trimmed by 2 bases and the J gene end by 4 bases; junction bases not matched to a gene: 5. CDR3 DNA sequence: TGTGCCAGTAGTATAAAGGCGGGACAGGGGTACAATGAGCAGTTCTTC. This gives the protein CASSIKAGQGYNEQFF.

This chain links TRBV28 with TRBJ1-1; no firm D call. The CDR3 runs to 14 residues. Trimming left V 2 bases short and J 1 base short, with 8 bases between. The V gene's germline CDR1 is MDHEN and CDR2 SYDVKM. As DNA, the CDR3 is TGTGCCAGCAGTTTAGAACAGAGGAACACTGAAGCTTTCTTT. This gives the protein CASSLEQRNTEAFF.

V is TRBV7-9 and J is TRBJ1-2; TRBD1 aligns across 7 bases. J was trimmed by 0 bases and V by 3 bases; bases with no gene match: 4. This CDR3 has 15 amino acids. Germline CDR1 and CDR2: SEHNR and FQNEAQ (reference sequence). CDR3 protein: CASSFYRGANYGYTF. The DNA of the CDR3 is TGTGCCAGCAGCTTTTACAGGGGAGCTAACTATGGCTACACCTTC.

V and J are TRBV11-2 and TRBJ1-1; 8 nucleotides line up with TRBD1. Losses at the gene ends were 1 base for V and 1 base for J; bases not matched to a gene: 5. Looked up from germline, CDR1 is SGHAT and CDR2 is FQNNGV. CDR3 size: 16 residues. The chain's CDR3 is CASSLGGTGQNTEAFF. As DNA, the CDR3 is TGTGCCAGCAGCTTAGGGGGGACAGGTCAGAACACTGAAGCTTTCTTT.

The rearrangement joins TRBV6-5 to TRBJ2-1; 9 positions match TRBD2. Germline V gene lookup returns CDR1 MNHEY and CDR2 SVGAGI. The length of the CDR3 is 15 residues. V gave up 4 bases and J gave up 6 bases; unmatched junction bases: 7. CDR3 coding DNA: TGTGCCAGCAGTTGGGCTAGCGGGACTCTCAATGAGCAGTTCTTC. Translating it yields CASSWASGTLNEQFF.

J is TRBJ2-3 and V is TRBV7-6; 9 bases are shared with TRBD2. The CDR3 spans 17 residues. The V segment lost 1 base and the J segment 4 bases; nucleotides outside the gene matches: 9. Germline values: CDR1 SGHVS, CDR2 FNYEAQ. The CDR3 sequence: CASSLGGSGSVADTQYF. The CDR3 bases are TGTGCCAGCAGCTTAGGGGGTAGCGGGAGTGTCGCAGATACGCAGTATTTT. The complete variable domain, with remaining parts taken from reference TRBV7-6 and TRBJ2-3, reads GAGVSQSPRYKVTKRGQDVALRCDPISGHVSLYWYRQALGQGPEFLTYFNYEAQQDKSGLPNDRFSAERPEGSISTLTIQRTEQRDSAMYRCASSLGGSGSVADTQYFGPGTRLTVL.

The rearrangement uses TRBV6-6 and TRBJ2-2; 10 nucleotides line up with TRBD1. Germline loops: CDR1 MNHNY, CDR2 SVGAGI (reference sequence). V shed 4 bases and J 7 bases; nucleotides not matched to a gene: 6. There are 15 residues in the CDR3. CDR3 in amino acids: CASSSTGGAGGELFF. The CDR3 nucleotides are TGTGCCAGCAGTTCGACAGGGGGCGCCGGCGGGGAGCTGTTTTTT.

The V gene is TRBV5-1, the J gene TRBJ2-3; 9 positions agree with TRBD2. Germline trimming cut 0 bases from V and 4 bases from J; bases unmatched to any gene: 9. CDR1 SGHRS and CDR2 YFSETQ come from the germline V gene. The CDR3 is 17 amino acids. CDR3 residues: CASSLGRSSGTSDTQYF. The DNA for the CDR3 is TGCGCCAGCAGCTTGGGGAGGTCTAGCGGGACATCAGATACGCAGTATTTT. The entire variable domain, with the rest obtained from reference TRBV5-1 and TRBJ2-3, is as follows: KAGVTQTPRYLIKTRGQQVTLSCSPISGHRSVSWYQQTPGQGLQFLFEYFSETQRNKGNFPGRFSGRQFSNSRSEMNVSTLELGDSALYLCASSLGRSSGTSDTQYFGPGTRLTVL.

V and J are TRBV6-4 and TRBJ2-3; D unresolved. In germline, CDR1 is MRHNA, CDR2 SNTAGT. This CDR3 has 16 amino acids. Trimming cost V 3 bases and J 2 bases, with 15 bases left between them. CDR3 in DNA: TGTGCCAGCAGTGATATTCGAGAGTTTGACACAGATACGCAGTATTTT. Protein: CASSDIREFDTDTQYF.

The chain is built from TRBV29-1 and TRBJ1-2; possible D gene TRBD1, 6 bases. The CDR3 loop spans 11 amino acids. Germline CDR1 reads SQVTM; CDR2 reads ANQGSEA. V lost 7 bases to trimming and J lost 5 bases, with 11 bases between them. The CDR3 coding sequence is TGCAGCGGATCAGGGGAATATGGCTACACCTTC. It codes for CSGSGEYGYTF.

The V gene is TRBV30, the J gene TRBJ1-1, with D perhaps matching TRBD1 (5 bases). The germline gives CDR1 GTSNPN, CDR2 SVGIG (reference sequence). The length of the CDR3 is 15 residues. The germline V and J ends were trimmed by 3 bases and 2 bases, with 16 bases remaining between them. CDR3 in DNA: TGTGCCTGGAGCACTTGGGGGGGGTTAAACACTGAAGCTTTCTTT. Translating gives CAWSTWGGLNTEAFF.

The chain recombines TRBV7-9 with TRBJ2-2, with TRBD2 matching over 8 bases. Trimming at V came to 7 bases and at J to 6 bases, leaving 7 bases not matched to a gene. CDR1 SEHNR and CDR2 FQNEAQ come from the germline V gene (reference sequence). The CDR3 extends over 14 amino acids. The CDR3 DNA reads TGTGCCAGCAAAGGGACTAGTTACGCCGGGGAGCTGTTTTTT. Protein sequence: CASKGTSYAGELFF.

This clone was observed a single time. A junction end diverges from the germline sequence, so it may reflect a read error. This chain uses TRBV5-6 with TRBJ2-7, with TRBD2 matching over 7 bases. Looked up from germline, CDR1 is SGHDT and CDR2 is YYEEEE. The CDR3 runs to 12 residues. CDR3 DNA: TGTGCCAGCAGTTTGGGGACTACGGGGGAGTACTTC. Translation: CASSLGTTGEYF. Combining the CDR3 with reference TRBV5-6 and TRBJ2-7 gives the whole variable domain DAGVTQSPTHLIKTRGQQVTLRCSPKSGHDTVSWYQQALGQGPQFIFQYYEEEERQRGNFPDRFSGHQFPNYSSELNVNALLLGDSALYLCASSLGTTGEYFGPGTRLTVT.

The genes are TRBV28 and TRBJ2-2, with 9 bases lining up with TRBD2. This CDR3 has 17 amino acids. Germline CDR1 is MDHEN and CDR2 is SYDVKM. After removal of 5 bases from V and 3 bases from J, the junction contained 10 bases not matched to a gene. The CDR3 region has the DNA TGTGCCAGCAGTCTCTCCCGCGGCGGGGGGGACACCGGGGAGCTGTTTTTT. Residues: CASSLSRGGGDTGELFF.

The chain has TRBV7-6 and TRBJ2-1, with a weak D call TRBD2 (6 bases). The CDR3 sequence is 15 residues long. V was shortened by 4 bases and J by 5 bases, with 15 bases between the two germline ends. The germline CDR1 and CDR2 sequences are SGHVS and FNYEAQ. DNA of the CDR3: TGTGCCAGCAGCTCTAGCCGGGGGTCCAACAATGAGCAGTTCTTC. Translating it yields CASSSSRGSNNEQFF.

V is TRBV5-1 and J is TRBJ2-5, with D possibly matching TRBD2 (6 bases). Trimming shortened V by 2 bases and J by 4 bases, and 9 bases separated the two germline ends. The CDR3 totals 13 residues. Looked up from germline, CDR1 is SGHRS and CDR2 is YFSETQ. CDR3 sequence reads: CASSLTSRETQYF. The CDR3 nucleotides read TGCGCCAGCAGCTTAACTAGCCGAGAGACCCAGTACTTC.

J is TRBJ1-1 and V is TRBV27; possibly TRBD1 for D (5 bases). V shed 3 bases and J shed 4 bases, with 15 bases lying between them. The CDR3 runs to 15 residues. Per germline, CDR1 MNHEY and CDR2 SMNVEV (reference sequence). The CDR3 DNA follows: TGTGCCAGCAGTTTTGGCAGGGCGGGGGGCACTGAAGCTTTCTTT. Residues: CASSFGRAGGTEAFF.

Notes on this clone: Other DNA sequences of this sample code for an identical CDR3. The chain links TRBV6-1 to TRBJ1-5; D unclear. Trimming removed 0 bases from V and 4 bases from J, with 4 bases in between. The germline V gene has CDR1 MNHNS and CDR2 SASEGT. The CDR3 is 13 residues long. This CDR3 reads CASSEARNQPQHF. CDR3 nucleotides: TGTGCCAGCAGTGAAGCCAGGAATCAGCCCCAGCATTTT.

The chain couples TRBV30 to TRBJ1-5; D is unresolved. Germline V gene data show CDR1 as GTSNPN and CDR2 as SVGIG (reference sequence). CDR3 length: 13 amino acids. V gave up 2 bases and J gave up 4 bases, with 9 bases separating them. CDR3 protein: CAWSRGVNQPQHF. As DNA, the CDR3 is TGTGCCTGGAGTCGCGGGGTTAATCAGCCCCAGCATTTT.

The J gene is TRBJ2-3, the V gene TRBV11-2, with 7 positions matching TRBD1. Per the germline V gene, CDR1 is SGHAT and CDR2 is FQNNGV. The CDR3 totals 16 residues. The junction had 8 bases not matched to a gene; V was cut back by 1 base and J by 4 bases. In nucleotides, the CDR3 is TGTGCCAGCAGCTTAGGTTTAGGAGACAGGGCAGATACGCAGTATTTT. Its translation: CASSLGLGDRADTQYF. The full variable domain, with the rest looked up from reference TRBV11-2 and TRBJ2-3, is EAGVAQSPRYKIIEKRQSVAFWCNPISGHATLYWYQQILGQGPKLLIQFQNNGVVDDSQLPKDRFSAERLKGVDSTLKIQPAKLEDSAVYLCASSLGLGDRADTQYFGPGTRLTVL.

The chain is built from TRBV29-1 and TRBJ2-7, with 8 positions matching TRBD2. V gave up 1 base and J gave up 0 bases; unmatched junction bases: 8. The CDR3 totals 16 residues. Germline V gene sequence: CDR1 SQVTM, CDR2 ANQGSEA. The CDR3 sequence is CSVEGVRSGSSYEQYF. The CDR3, as DNA: TGCAGCGTTGAAGGGGTTCGAAGCGGGAGCTCCTACGAGCAGTACTTC.

J is TRBJ2-3 and V is TRBV30, with TRBD1 identical over 9 bases. V lost 2 bases, J lost 0 bases, and 3 bases stayed unmatched. The CDR3 is 15 residues long. Looked up from germline, CDR1 is GTSNPN and CDR2 is SVGIG (reference sequence). The CDR3 here is CAWSSGQGSTDTQYF. CDR3 coding DNA: TGTGCCTGGAGTTCCGGACAGGGGAGCACAGATACGCAGTATTTT.

V and J are TRBV5-1 and TRBJ1-2, with D possibly matching TRBD1 (5 bases). This CDR3 is built from 13 residues. The germline V gene encodes CDR1 SGHRS and CDR2 YFSETQ. Trimming took off 4 bases at V and 4 bases at J, with 11 bases between the two ends. Here the CDR3 DNA reads TGCGCCAGCAGCGCAGCAGGGATCTATGGCTACACCTTC. This gives the protein CASSAAGIYGYTF.